The clone carrying this T cell receptor beta chain is classed as medium-sized. This sample was included in a study of T cell changes during pregnancy in multiple sclerosis. V lost 2 bases and J 3 bases, leaving 10 bases between the germline ends. CDR1 and CDR2 (germline): LGHNA, YSLEER. This CDR3 has 14 amino acids. The assay was immunoSEQ multiplex PCR, and TCRdb's table has in-frame clones only and misses some. The sample holds 60,000 to 75,000 clones, about 90% seen once. The V and J genes are TRBV4-3 and TRBJ1-1, with a possible D match to TRBD1 (5 bases). This clonotype originated in a female donor in good health, enrolled as a control in a pregnancy study. The sequenced sample was peripheral blood, obtained in the second trimester of pregnancy. Here the CDR3 reads CASSQTWGDTEAFF. The CDR3 DNA reads TGCGCCAGCAGCCAAACTTGGGGGGACACTGAAGCTTTCTTT.